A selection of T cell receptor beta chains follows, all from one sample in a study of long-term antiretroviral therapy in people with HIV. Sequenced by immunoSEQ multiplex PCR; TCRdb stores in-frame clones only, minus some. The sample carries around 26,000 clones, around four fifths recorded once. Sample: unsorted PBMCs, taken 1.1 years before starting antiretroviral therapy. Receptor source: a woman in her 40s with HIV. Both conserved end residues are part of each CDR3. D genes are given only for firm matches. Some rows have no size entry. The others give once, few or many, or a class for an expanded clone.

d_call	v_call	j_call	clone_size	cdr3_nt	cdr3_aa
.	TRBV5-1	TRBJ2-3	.	TGCGCCAGCAGCTCCTACACATCGGGACTGCTCTCCGATACGCAGTATTTT	CASSSYTSGLLSDTQYF
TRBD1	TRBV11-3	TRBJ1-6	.	TGTGCCAGCAGCCCTAGACGGACAGGCACCCCTTCACCCCTCCACTTT	CASSPRRTGTPSPLHF
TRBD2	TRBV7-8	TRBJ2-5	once	TGTGCCAGCAGCTTAGGTTACAGCGGGGCTCAAGAGACCCAGTACTTC	CASSLGYSGAQETQYF
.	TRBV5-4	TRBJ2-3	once	TGTGCCAGCAGCTTTTCGGCAAGCACAGATACGCAGTATTTT	CASSFSASTDTQYF
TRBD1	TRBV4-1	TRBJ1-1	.	TGCGCCAGCAGCCATCCCCCCCAGGGGGGAACTGAAGCTTTCTTT	CASSHPPQGGTEAFF
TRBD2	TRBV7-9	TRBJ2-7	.	TGTGCCAGCAGTCGGGACTACTACGAGCAGTACTTC	CASSRDYYEQYF
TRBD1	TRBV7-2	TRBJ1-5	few	TGTGCCAGCAGCTACGGCCCGACAGGGTTGGGGCAGCCCCAGCATTTT	CASSYGPTGLGQPQHF
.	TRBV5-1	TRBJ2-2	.	TGCGCCAGCGGGGCGGACCCGAACACCGGGGAGCTGTTTTTT	CASGADPNTGELFF
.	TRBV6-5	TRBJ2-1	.	TGTGCCAGCACCCCCGGCAGCGCGGGGTACAATGAGCAGTTCTTC	CASTPGSAGYNEQFF
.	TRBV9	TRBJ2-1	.	TGTGCCAGCAGCGTAGCGGGCAGCTATTACAATGAGCAGTTCTTC	CASSVAGSYYNEQFF
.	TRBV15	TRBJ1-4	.	TGTGCCACCAGCAGAGATCGGGGTGAAAAACTGTTTTTT	CATSRDRGEKLFF
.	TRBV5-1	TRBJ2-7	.	TGCGCCAGCAGCTTCGGCAGGGGCGGTTTAAGCGAGCAGTACTTC	CASSFGRGGLSEQYF
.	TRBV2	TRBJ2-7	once	TGTGCCAGCAGTGACTACTCCGAGTCGAGCGAGCAGTACTTC	CASSDYSESSEQYF
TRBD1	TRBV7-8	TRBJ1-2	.	TGTGCCAGCAGCCCGGGACAGGGGGGCTATGGCTACACCTTC	CASSPGQGGYGYTF
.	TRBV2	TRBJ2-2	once	TGTGCCAGCAGGGAAACCTCAAACACCGGGGAGCTGTTTTTT	CASRETSNTGELFF
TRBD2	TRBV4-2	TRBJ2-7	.	TGTGCCAGCAGCCAATCTTGGGGGGGGGCCTACGAGCAGTACTTC	CASSQSWGGAYEQYF
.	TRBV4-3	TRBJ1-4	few	TGCGCCAGCAGCCAAGATATGAAGGGGCAAGGTGAAAAACTGTTTTTT	CASSQDMKGQGEKLFF
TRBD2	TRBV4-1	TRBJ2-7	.	TGCGCCAGCAGCTACGGGACTAGCGGCACCTACGAGCAGTACTTC	CASSYGTSGTYEQYF
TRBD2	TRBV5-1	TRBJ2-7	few	TGCGCCAGCAGCTTGGGGAGGACTAGCGGGGCCGAGCAGTACTTC	CASSLGRTSGAEQYF
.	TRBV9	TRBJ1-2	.	TGTGCCAGCAGCGTAGGGTGGGATTCAAACTATGGCTACACCTTC	CASSVGWDSNYGYTF
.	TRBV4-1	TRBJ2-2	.	TGCGCCAGCAGCCAAGTGGGGACCGGGGAGCTGTTTTTT	CASSQVGTGELFF
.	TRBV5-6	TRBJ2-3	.	TGTGCCAGCAGCTTTCGGAGCACAGATACGCAGTATTTT	CASSFRSTDTQYF
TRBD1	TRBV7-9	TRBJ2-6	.	TGTGCCAGCAGCTCAGGGGGCGAGGCCAACGTCCTGACTTTC	CASSSGGEANVLTF
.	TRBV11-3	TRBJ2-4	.	TGTGCCAGCAGCATCGGGGTCCTAGCCAAAAACATTCAGTACTTC	CASSIGVLAKNIQYF
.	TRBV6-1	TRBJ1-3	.	TGTGCCAGCAGTGCCCAGACCCGCTCTGGAAACACCATATATTTT	CASSAQTRSGNTIYF
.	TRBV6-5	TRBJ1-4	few	TGTGCCAGCAGGCCGGGTATTACTGAAAAACTGTTTTTT	CASRPGITEKLFF
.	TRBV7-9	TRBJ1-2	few	TGTGCCAGCAGCTTTTGGGCACTCACCCGCGGCTACACCTTC	CASSFWALTRGYTF
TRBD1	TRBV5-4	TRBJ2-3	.	TGTGCCAGCACCAGCGGACAGGGGGCGAAAGATACGCAGTATTTT	CASTSGQGAKDTQYF
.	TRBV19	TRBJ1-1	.	TGTGCCAGTAGTATAGACGGGCCGATTGAAGCTTTCTTT	CASSIDGPIEAFF
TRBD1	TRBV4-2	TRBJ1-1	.	TGTGCCAGCAGAAACCGGGACAGGGGATCCTCCATGAACACTGAAGCTTTCTTT	CASRNRDRGSSMNTEAFF
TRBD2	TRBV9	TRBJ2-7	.	TGTGCCAGCAGCGCCCTAGCGGGAGTCACCTACGAGCAGTACTTC	CASSALAGVTYEQYF
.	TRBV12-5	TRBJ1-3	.	TGTGCTAGTGGTTTGGTACTGGGATTGAACTCTGGAAACACCATATATTTT	CASGLVLGLNSGNTIYF
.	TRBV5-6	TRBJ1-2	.	TGTGCCAGCAGCTCGTTCTATGGCTACACCTTC	CASSSFYGYTF
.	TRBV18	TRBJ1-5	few	TGTGCCAGCTCACCAGAAGAGGGGAGTAATCAGCCCCAGCATTTT	CASSPEEGSNQPQHF
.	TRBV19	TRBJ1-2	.	TGTGCCAGTAGTATAGTTGGAACCCGCTATGGCTACACCTTC	CASSIVGTRYGYTF
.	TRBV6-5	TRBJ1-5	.	TGTGCCAGCAGTCTCACGGGTACTCAGCCCCAGCATTTT	CASSLTGTQPQHF
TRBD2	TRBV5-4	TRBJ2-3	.	TGTGCCAGCAGCCCGGGCGGGGGTGTTGGCACAGATACGCAGTATTTT	CASSPGGGVGTDTQYF
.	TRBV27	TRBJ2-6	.	TGTGCCAGCAGTCAAGGGGTAACTGGGGCCAACGTCCTGACTTTC	CASSQGVTGANVLTF
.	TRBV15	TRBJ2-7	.	TGTGCCACCAGCAGCTCTAGGACAGCTACCTACGAGCAGTACTTC	CATSSSRTATYEQYF
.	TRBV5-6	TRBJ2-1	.	TGTGCCAGCAGCTTTTGGACGGTATTGAATGAGCAGTTCTTC	CASSFWTVLNEQFF
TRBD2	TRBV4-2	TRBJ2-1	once	TGTGCCAGCAGCCTCCACGTAGCGGGGGACTACAATGAGCAGTTCTTC	CASSLHVAGDYNEQFF
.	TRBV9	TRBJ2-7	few	TGTGCCAGCAGCGTAGCCGATAGCTCCTACGAGCAGTACTTC	CASSVADSSYEQYF
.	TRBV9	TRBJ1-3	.	TGTGCCAGCAACCCTGACAGTACTGGAAACACCATATATTTT	CASNPDSTGNTIYF
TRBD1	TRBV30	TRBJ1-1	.	TGTGCCTGGATCATTCTGGGACAGACGGAAGGTGAAGCTTTCTTT	CAWIILGQTEGEAFF
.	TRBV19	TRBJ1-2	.	TGTGCCAGTAGTATATTCGGGGCCAACCTCTATGGCTACACCTTC	CASSIFGANLYGYTF
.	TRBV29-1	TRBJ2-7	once	TGCAGCGTCTTTAAGTTGGGCGAGCAGTACTTC	CSVFKLGEQYF
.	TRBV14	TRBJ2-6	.	TGTGCCAGCAGCCAAGAGAACTGGTGGTTTGGGGCCAACGTCCTGACTTTC	CASSQENWWFGANVLTF
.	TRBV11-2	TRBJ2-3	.	TGTGCCAGCAGCTTTTCGCGGGACTCTGGGTATACGCAGTATTTT	CASSFSRDSGYTQYF
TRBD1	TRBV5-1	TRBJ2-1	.	TGCGCCAGCAGCCTTCAGGGGGATGAGCAGTTCTTC	CASSLQGDEQFF
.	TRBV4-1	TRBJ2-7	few	TGCGCCAGCAGCCAAGATCCCCGGACGTACGAGCAGTACTTC	CASSQDPRTYEQYF
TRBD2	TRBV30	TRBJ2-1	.	TGTGCCTGGAGCGGGGGGGCGGATGAGCAGTTCTTC	CAWSGGADEQFF
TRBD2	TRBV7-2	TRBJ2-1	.	TGTGCCAGCAGCTTAGCGGGGAGGGAACAGTTCTTC	CASSLAGREQFF
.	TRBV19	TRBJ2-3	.	TGTGCCACCTTGGACAGCGAAACAGATACGCAGTATTTT	CATLDSETDTQYF
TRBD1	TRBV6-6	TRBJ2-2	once	TGTGCCAGCAGTTGGGGGACAGGGGGCGATACCGGGGAGCTGTTTTTT	CASSWGTGGDTGELFF
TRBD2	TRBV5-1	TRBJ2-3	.	TGCGCCAGCAGCTTGGGGATAGCGGGGCCAAGCACAGATACGCAGTATTTT	CASSLGIAGPSTDTQYF